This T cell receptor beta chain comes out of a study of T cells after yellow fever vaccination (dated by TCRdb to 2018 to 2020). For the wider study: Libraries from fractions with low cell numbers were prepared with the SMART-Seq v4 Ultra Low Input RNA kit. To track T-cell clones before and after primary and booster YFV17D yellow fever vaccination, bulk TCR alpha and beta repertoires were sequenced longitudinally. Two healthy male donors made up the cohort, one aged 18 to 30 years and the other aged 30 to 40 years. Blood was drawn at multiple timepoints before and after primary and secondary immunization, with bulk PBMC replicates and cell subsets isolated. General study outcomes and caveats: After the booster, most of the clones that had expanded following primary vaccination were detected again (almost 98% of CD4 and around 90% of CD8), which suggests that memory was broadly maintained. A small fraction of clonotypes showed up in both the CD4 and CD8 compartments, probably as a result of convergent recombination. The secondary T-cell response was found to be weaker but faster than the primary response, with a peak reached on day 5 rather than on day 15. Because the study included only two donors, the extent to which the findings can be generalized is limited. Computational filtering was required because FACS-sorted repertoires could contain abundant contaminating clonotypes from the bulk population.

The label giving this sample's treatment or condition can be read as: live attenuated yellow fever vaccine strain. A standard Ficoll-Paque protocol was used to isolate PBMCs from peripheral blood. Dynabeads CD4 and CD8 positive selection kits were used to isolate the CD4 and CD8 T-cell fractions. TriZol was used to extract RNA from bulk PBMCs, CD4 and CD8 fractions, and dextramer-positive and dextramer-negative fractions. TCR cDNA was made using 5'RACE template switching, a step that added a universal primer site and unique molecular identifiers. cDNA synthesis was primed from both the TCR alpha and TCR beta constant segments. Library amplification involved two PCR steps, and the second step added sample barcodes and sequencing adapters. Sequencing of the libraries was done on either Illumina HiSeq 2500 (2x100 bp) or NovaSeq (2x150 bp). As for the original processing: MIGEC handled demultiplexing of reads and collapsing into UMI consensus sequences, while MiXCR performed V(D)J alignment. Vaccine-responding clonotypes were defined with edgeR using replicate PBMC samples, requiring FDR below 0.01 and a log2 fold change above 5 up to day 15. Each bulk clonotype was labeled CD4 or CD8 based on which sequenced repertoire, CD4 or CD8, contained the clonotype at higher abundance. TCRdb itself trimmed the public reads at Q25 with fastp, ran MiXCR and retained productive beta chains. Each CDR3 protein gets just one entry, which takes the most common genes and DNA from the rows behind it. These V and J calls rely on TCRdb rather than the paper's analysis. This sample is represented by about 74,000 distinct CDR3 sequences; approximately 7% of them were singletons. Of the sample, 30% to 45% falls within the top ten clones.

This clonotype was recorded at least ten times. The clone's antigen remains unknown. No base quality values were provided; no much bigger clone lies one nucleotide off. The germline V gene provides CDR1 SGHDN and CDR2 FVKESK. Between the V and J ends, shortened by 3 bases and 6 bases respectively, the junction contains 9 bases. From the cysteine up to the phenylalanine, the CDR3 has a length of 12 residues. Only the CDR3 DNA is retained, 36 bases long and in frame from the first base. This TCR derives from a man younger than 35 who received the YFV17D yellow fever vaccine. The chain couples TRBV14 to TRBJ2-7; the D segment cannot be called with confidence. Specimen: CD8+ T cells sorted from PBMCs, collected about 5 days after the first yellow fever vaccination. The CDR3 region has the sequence CASSHLSVEQYF. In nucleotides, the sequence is TGTGCCAGCAGCCATCTCTCGGTCGAGCAGTACTTC. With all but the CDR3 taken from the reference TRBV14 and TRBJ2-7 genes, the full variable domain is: EAGVTQFPSHSVIEKGQTVTLRCDPISGHDNLYWYRRVMGKEIKFLLHFVKESKQDESGMPNNRFLAERTGGTYSTLKVQPAELEDSGVYFCASSHLSVEQYFGPGTRLTVT.